This TCR beta chain was captured in a study of cytomegalovirus exposure and HLA in healthy donors. Whole-study results and caveats: Rare sequences made up most TCRs, while some public TCRs were found in many donors. In a later analysis, parvovirus B19, influenza, CMV and Epstein-Barr virus appeared linked to several top co-occurrence clusters.

The PCR had 60 Vbeta and 13 Jbeta primers. TCRdb's copy holds only in-frame clones and misses some; the assay was immunoSEQ multiplex PCR. Of 150,000 or so clones listed, roughly 77% were seen once; the top ten hold roughly 8%. In regard to this clone: The antigen is not known.

The CDR3 loop spans 16 amino acids. V lost 5 bases and J lost 0; bases outside the gene matches: 5. Germline assignment: CDR1 LNHDA and CDR2 SQIVND (reference sequence). The sequence was collected from a man aged 25 to 45 in good health and CMV-seropositive. The chain joins TRBV19 to TRBJ1-5, with 9 bases lining up with TRBD1. Sample: PBMCs. The CDR3 is CASSGGTGYSNQPQHF. CDR3 DNA: TGTGCCAGTAGTGGGGGGACAGGGTATAGCAATCAGCCCCAGCATTTT.